This TCR beta chain is drawn from a study of shared clonotypes between healthy human individuals. Method: immunoSEQ multiplex PCR; TCRdb's copy keeps in-frame clones and lacks some. Of about 1 million clones listed, roughly 70% were seen once; the top ten hold approximately 1.5%. Study-level findings and limits: It was observed that approximately 5% of naive CD4 clonotypes were shared across a handful of donors. An anticipated effect of sequencing depth on clonotype sharing among donors was recognized.

This clone has only one observation. Antigen: not known. The CDR3 extends over 17 amino acids. Germline V CDR1 and CDR2: SGHVS, FQNEAQ. V lost 1 base to trimming and J lost 2 bases, with 17 bases between them. The sample comprised memory CD4+ T cells sorted from blood. Subset given: CD45RA-negative fraction. The clonotype comes from a young man in good health. The chain employs TRBV7-8 and TRBJ2-5; D might be TRBD1 or TRBD2, each matching 6 bases. The CDR3 bases are TGTGCCAGCAGCTTAGGGGGAGGACAGCCAGATCAAGAGACCCAGTACTTC. This sequence encodes CASSLGGGQPDQETQYF.